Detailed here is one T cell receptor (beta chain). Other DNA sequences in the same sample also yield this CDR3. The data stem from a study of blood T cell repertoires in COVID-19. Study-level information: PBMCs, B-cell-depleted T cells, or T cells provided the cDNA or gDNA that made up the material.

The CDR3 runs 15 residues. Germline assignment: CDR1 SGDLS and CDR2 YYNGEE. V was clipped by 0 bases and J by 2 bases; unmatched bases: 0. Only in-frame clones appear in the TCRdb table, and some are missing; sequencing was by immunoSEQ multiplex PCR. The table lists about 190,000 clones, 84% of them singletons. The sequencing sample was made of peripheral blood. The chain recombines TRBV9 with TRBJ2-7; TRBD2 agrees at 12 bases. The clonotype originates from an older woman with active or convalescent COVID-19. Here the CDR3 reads CASSVGLAGAYEQYF. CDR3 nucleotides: TGTGCCAGCAGCGTAGGACTAGCGGGGGCCTACGAGCAGTACTTC.